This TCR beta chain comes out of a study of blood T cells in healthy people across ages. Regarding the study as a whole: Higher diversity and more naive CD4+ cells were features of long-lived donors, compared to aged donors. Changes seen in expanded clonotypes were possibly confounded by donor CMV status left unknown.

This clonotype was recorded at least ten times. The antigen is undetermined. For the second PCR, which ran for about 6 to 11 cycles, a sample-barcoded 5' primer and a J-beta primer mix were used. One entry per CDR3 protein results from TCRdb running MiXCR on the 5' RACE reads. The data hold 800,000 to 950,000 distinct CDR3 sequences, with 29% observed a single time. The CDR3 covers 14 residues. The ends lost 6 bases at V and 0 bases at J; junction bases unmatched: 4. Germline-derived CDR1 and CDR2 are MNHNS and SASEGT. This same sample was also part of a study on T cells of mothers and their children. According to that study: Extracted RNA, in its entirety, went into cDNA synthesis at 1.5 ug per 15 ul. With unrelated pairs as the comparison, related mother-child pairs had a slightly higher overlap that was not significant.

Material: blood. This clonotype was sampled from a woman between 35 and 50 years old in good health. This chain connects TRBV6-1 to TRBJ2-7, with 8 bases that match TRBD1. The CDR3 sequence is CASRDRASSYEQYF. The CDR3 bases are TGTGCCAGCAGGGACAGGGCTAGCTCCTACGAGCAGTACTTC.